This TCR beta chain appears in the sequencing data of a study of shared clonotypes between healthy human individuals. Naive CD8 populations comprised CD45RO-negative cells positively selected for CCR7, excluding terminally differentiated effector memory CD45RA+ cells. Those who donated, Caucasian adults without exception, all lived in Nashville, Tennessee. The germline V gene encodes CDR1 MNHNS and CDR2 SASEGT. V lost 3 bases, J lost 7 bases, and 7 bases stayed unmatched. The CDR3 is 14 residues long. TCRdb's copy holds only in-frame clones and misses some; the assay was immunoSEQ multiplex PCR. In the table there are some 2,100,000 clones, around 93% of which are singletons.

The source of this sequence is a man aged 18-30 years in good health. Some clones in this sample may be carry-over from other donors' samples. The chain carries TRBV6-1 and TRBJ2-7, with TRBD1 matching 9 bases. The sequenced sample consisted of naive CD8+ T cells from PBMCs. CDR3 residues: CASSDGTGFPEQYF. The CDR3 DNA sequence: TGTGCCAGCAGTGACGGGACAGGGTTTCCGGAGCAGTACTTC.